This is a list of T cell receptor beta chains from one sample in a study of tumor and adjacent non-tumor tissue in lung cancer. TCRdb reanalysed the multiplex PCR reads using MiXCR and keeps one entry per CDR3 protein. This table has about 110,000 distinct CDR3 sequences, roughly two thirds appearing once. What was sequenced was distant non-tumor lung tissue. Receptor source: a man in his sixties with non-small cell lung cancer. Each CDR3 is given with its conserved first and last residue. A D gene is named only where the DNA matches it firmly. The listing skips clone size in some rows; elsewhere it reads once, few, many or a size class.

abundance,d_gene,v_gene,len,CDR3aa
.,.,TRBV4-3,14,CASSQDSYRGTQYF
medium-sized,.,TRBV11-3,11,CASSHNYEQYF
many,TRBD2,TRBV7-9,16,CASSFRTSGNTGELFF
.,TRBD2,TRBV7-9,18,CASSLDTTGTSGYNEQFF
.,TRBD2,TRBV11-2,15,CARSPGLAGVYEQYF
.,.,TRBV11-2,14,CASSYAGRWETQYF
many,.,TRBV6-5,14,CASRLGTPQETQYF
many,TRBD1,TRBV29-1,11,CSVYRDSKQFF
few,.,TRBV20-1,13,CSARDADYNEQFF
many,.,TRBV6-1,13,CASSEPARQPQHF
.,.,TRBV10-3,14,CAIQGMTRTDTQYF
.,.,TRBV6-1,15,CANSEEGGSNYGYTF
.,.,TRBV12-3/TRBV12-4,13,CASSLQDTGELFF
.,.,TRBV6-1,13,CTQGEGNTGEPFF
.,TRBD2,TRBV6-1,17,CASRAGTSGRAVDTQYF
once,TRBD1,TRBV29-1,13,CSAGSGGGQPQYF